The 13 T cell receptor beta chains given below trace back to one sample, sequenced in a study of breast tumors, draining lymph nodes, adjacent tissues (TCRdb year 2016). Library creation used multiplex PCR. Sequencing relied on an Illumina HiSeq 2000. TCRdb handled the public reads itself, with Q25 trimming in fastp and clone calling in MiXCR, and kept productive beta chains. Identical CDR3 proteins give one entry, which carries the most common genes and DNA. A total of nearly 200,000 distinct CDR3 sequences appear in this sample, over 25% of them only once. About 4.3% of the sample is in the top ten clones. Lymph node samples were obtained from the axillary draining lymph nodes of breast cancer patients. The specimen was axillary lymph node tissue. The receptors derive from a female donor with breast cancer. Some clones in this sample may be carry-over from other donors' samples.

There are many counts of this clonotype. The CDR3: CASSKSGLIGYTF. The CDR3 region has the DNA TGTGCCAGCAGCAAGTCAGGCCTTATAGGCTACACCTTC. The chain employs TRBV6-5 and TRBJ1-2; the D is unclear. The length of the CDR3 is 13 residues. V was pared by 6 bases and J by 8 bases, with 16 bases between. The germline CDR1 and CDR2 sequences are MNHEY and SVGAGI.

This clonotype was seen repeatedly, ten times or more. The chain uses TRBV7-2 and TRBJ1-4; a possible D gene is TRBD1 (5 bases). Looked up from germline, CDR1 is SGHTA and CDR2 is FQGNSA. CDR3 length: 13 residues. V was clipped by 5 bases and J by 4 bases, with 8 bases between them. For the CDR3, the DNA is TGTGCCAGCAGCGGGGGGGTTAATGAAAAACTGTTTTTT. Its translation is CASSGGVNEKLFF.

This clonotype was recorded at least ten times. The V call is TRBV4-1, the J call TRBJ2-7, with 12 bases fitting TRBD2. Germline V gives CDR1 MGHRA, CDR2 YSYEKL. V lost 7 bases to trimming and J lost 5 bases; unmatched junction nucleotides: 6. The length of the CDR3 is 14 residues. This chain's CDR3 is CASKPRLAGDEQYF. In DNA form, the CDR3 reads TGCGCCAGCAAACCGAGACTAGCGGGAGACGAGCAGTACTTC.

A word on this clonotype: With a much larger clone just one base away, this may be a read error. Likely a read error: the CDR3 ends without its conserved phenylalanine or tryptophan. This chain links TRBV5-1 with TRBJ2-5, with D possibly being TRBD1 (6 bases). The CDR3 covers 14 residues. Germline lookup yields CDR1 SGHRS and CDR2 YFSETQ. V gave up 4 bases and J gave up 4 bases, with 14 bases separating them. This CDR3 is CASSPTGRVETQYS. The CDR3 DNA reads as TGCGCCAGCAGCCCCACAGGGCGGGTAGAGACCCAGTACTCC.

Comment on this clonotype: A much larger clone differs by one base, so this may be a read error. The J gene is TRBJ2-5, the V gene TRBV7-9; 15 bases agree with TRBD2. With V trimmed by 1 base and J by 1 base, 4 bases remained unmatched. The germline gives CDR1 SEHNR, CDR2 FQNEAQ (reference sequence). The CDR3 loop spans 18 amino acids. CDR3 protein: CASSLVGLAGGGQETQYF. CDR3 in DNA: TGTGCCAGCAGCTTAGTGGGACTAGCGGGGGGCGGCCAAGAGACCCAGTACTTC.

This clonotype appeared many times. V and J are TRBV4-3 and TRBJ1-5, with a tentative D call TRBD1 (6 bases). There are 14 residues in the CDR3. Trimming stripped 4 bases from V and 6 bases from J, with 13 bases between. The germline gives CDR1 LGHNA, CDR2 YSLEER. CDR3 sequence reads: CASSLQGGSQPQHF. The CDR3 DNA reads as TGCGCCAGCAGCCTACAGGGAGGCAGTCAGCCCCAGCATTTT.

This clonotype was counted many times. V is TRBV20-1 and J is TRBJ2-5; D gene ambiguous. In germline, CDR1 is DFQATT, CDR2 SNEGSKA (reference sequence). V was trimmed by 3 bases and J by 5 bases, leaving 16 bases between them. There are 14 residues in the CDR3. CDR3 sequence: CSASDPPGTETQYF. The CDR3 coding sequence is TGCAGTGCTAGCGACCCGCCGGGTACTGAGACCCAGTACTTC.

This clonotype was found many times. The genes are TRBV4-1 and TRBJ2-7; 10 nucleotides agree with TRBD1. This CDR3 contains 19 residues. Trimming cost V 1 base and J 1 base; bases outside gene matches: 13. Germline assignment: CDR1 MGHRA and CDR2 YSYEKL. CDR3 protein: CASSQAPRGGTGESYEQYF. CDR3 DNA sequence: TGCGCCAGCAGCCAAGCGCCGAGGGGCGGGACAGGGGAATCCTACGAGCAGTACTTC.

There are many counts of this clonotype. The chain combines TRBV5-5 with TRBJ1-5; no definite D call. The germline CDR1 and CDR2 sequences are SGHKS and YYEKEE (reference sequence). CDR3 size: 14 residues. Between the trimmed V and J ends, which lost 4 bases and 0 bases, there was a span of 8 bases. DNA for the CDR3: TGTGCCAGCAGCCACGGTTATAGCAATCAGCCCCAGCATTTT. Translation gives CASSHGYSNQPQHF.

At least ten counts were recorded for this clonotype. The rearrangement uses TRBV4-1 and TRBJ2-2; D might be TRBD1 or TRBD2, each matching 5 bases. This CDR3 is 16 amino acids long. V was shortened by 1 base and J by 0 bases, with 9 bases between the two germline ends. The V gene's germline CDR1 is MGHRA and CDR2 YSYEKL. This CDR3 reads CASSQAGRANTGELFF. In nucleotides, the CDR3 is TGCGCCAGCAGCCAAGCGGGGCGGGCGAACACCGGGGAGCTGTTTTTT.

The sample holds many counts of this clonotype. The J gene is TRBJ2-1, the V gene TRBV7-2; D might be TRBD1 (5 bases). V lost 5 bases to trimming and J lost 13 bases, with 15 bases between them. CDR3 length: 12 amino acids. Germline V CDR1 and CDR2: SGHTA, FQGNSA. As DNA, the CDR3 is TGTGCCAGCAGCCTTGACTCCGACAGACAGTTCTTC. It codes for CASSLDSDRQFF.

This clonotype has a count of ten or more. The chain recombines TRBV12-5 with TRBJ1-2, with a possible D match to TRBD1 (6 bases). Trimming cost V 6 bases and J 8 bases, with 16 bases left between them. Germline V gene data show CDR1 as LGHNT and CDR2 as FRNRAP. CDR3 length: 13 amino acids. The CDR3 region is CASGTGSHRGYTF. For the CDR3, the DNA is TGTGCTAGTGGCACAGGGAGCCATCGCGGCTACACCTTC.

The sample holds many counts of this clonotype. This chain joins TRBV3-1 and TRBJ2-7; 8 bases map to TRBD2. The germline CDR1 and CDR2 sequences are LGHDT and YNNKEL (reference sequence). V gave up 3 bases and J gave up 4 bases; unmatched junction bases: 5. The CDR3 is 14 amino acids. The CDR3 protein is CASSQGGGRYEQYF. In DNA form, the CDR3 reads TGTGCCAGCAGCCAGGGCGGGGGGCGTTACGAGCAGTACTTC.